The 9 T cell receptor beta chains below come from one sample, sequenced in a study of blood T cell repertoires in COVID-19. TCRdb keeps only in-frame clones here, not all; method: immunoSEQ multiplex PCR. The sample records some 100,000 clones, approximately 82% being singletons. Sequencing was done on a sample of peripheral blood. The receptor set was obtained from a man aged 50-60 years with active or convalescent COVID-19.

As DNA, the CDR3 is TGTGCCAGCAGACACAGAAACAATCAGCCCCAGCATTTT. Translated, it gives CASRHRNNQPQHF. The chain joins TRBV6-5 to TRBJ1-5; D gene unclear. V was trimmed by 6 bases and J by 3 bases, leaving 9 bases between them. The CDR3 extends over 13 amino acids. CDR1 MNHEY and CDR2 SVGAGI come from the germline V gene.

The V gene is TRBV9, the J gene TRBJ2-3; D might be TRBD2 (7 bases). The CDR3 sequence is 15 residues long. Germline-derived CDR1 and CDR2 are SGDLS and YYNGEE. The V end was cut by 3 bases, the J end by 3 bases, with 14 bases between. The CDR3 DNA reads TGTGCCAGCAGCGAGGGGGGGCCAGGGACAGATACGCAGTATTTT. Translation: CASSEGGPGTDTQYF. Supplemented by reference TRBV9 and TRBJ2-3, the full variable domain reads DSGVTQTPKHLITATGQRVTLRCSPRSGDLSVYWYQQSLDQGLQFLIQYYNGEERAKGNILERFSAQQFPDLHSELNLSSLELGDSALYFCASSEGGPGTDTQYFGPGTRLTVL.

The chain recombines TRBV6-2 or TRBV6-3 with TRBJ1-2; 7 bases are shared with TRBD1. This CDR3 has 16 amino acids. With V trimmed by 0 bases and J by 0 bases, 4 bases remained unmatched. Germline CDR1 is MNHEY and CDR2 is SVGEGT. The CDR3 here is CASSYSRDSSNYGYTF. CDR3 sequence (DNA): TGTGCCAGCAGTTACTCGAGGGACAGTTCTAACTATGGCTACACCTTC.

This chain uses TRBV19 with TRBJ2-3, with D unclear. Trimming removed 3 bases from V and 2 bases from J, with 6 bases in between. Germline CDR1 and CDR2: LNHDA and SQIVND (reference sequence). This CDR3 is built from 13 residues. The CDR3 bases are TGTGCCAGTAGTATCACTACCACAGATACGCAGTATTTT. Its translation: CASSITTTDTQYF.

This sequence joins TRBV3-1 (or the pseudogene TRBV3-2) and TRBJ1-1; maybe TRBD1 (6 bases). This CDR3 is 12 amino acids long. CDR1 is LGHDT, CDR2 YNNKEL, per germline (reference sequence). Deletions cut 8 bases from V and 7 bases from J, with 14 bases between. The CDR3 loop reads CASWGGLGEAFF. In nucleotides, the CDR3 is TGTGCCAGCTGGGGGGGGCTGGGTGAAGCTTTCTTT.

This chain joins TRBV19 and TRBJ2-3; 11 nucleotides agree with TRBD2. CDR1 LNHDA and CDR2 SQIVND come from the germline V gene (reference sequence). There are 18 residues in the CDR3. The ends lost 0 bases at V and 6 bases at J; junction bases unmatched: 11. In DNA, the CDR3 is TGTGCCAGTAGTATAGATCTTTCTAGCGGGGGGCCAGTGGATACGCAGTATTTT. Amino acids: CASSIDLSSGGPVDTQYF. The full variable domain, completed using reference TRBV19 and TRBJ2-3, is DGGITQSPKYLFRKEGQNVTLSCEQNLNHDAMYWYRQDPGQGLRLIYYSQIVNDFQKGDIAEGYSVSREKKESFPLTVTSAQKNPTAFYLCASSIDLSSGGPVDTQYFGPGTRLTVL.

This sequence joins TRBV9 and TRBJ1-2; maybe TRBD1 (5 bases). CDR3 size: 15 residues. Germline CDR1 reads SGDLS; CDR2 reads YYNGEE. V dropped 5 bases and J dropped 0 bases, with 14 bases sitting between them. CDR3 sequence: CASRPPGTPNYGYTF. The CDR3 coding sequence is TGTGCCAGCAGACCACCCGGGACTCCTAACTATGGCTACACCTTC.

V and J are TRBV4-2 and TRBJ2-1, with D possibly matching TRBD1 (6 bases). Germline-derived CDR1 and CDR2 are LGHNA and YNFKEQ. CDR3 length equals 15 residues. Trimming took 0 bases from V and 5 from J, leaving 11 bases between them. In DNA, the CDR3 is TGTGCCAGCAGCCAAGATAGGAGGACAGACAATGAGCAGTTCTTC. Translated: CASSQDRRTDNEQFF.

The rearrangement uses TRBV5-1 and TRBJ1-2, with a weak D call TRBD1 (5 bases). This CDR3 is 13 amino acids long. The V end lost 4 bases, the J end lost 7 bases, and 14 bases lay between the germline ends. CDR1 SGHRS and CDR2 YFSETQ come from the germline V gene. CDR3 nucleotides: TGCGCCAGCAGCAAAGGGGAGGATGGTGGCTACACCTTC. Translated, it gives CASSKGEDGGYTF.